The source of this T cell receptor (beta chain) is a study of CD4 T cells in relation to SARS-CoV-2 and coronaviruses. Details on this clone: Its cognate antigen is unknown.

Clones were read by immunoSEQ multiplex PCR, and TCRdb kept only the in-frame ones, dropping some. The sample shows approximately 39,000 clones, roughly 73% of them seen only once. The V and J ends lost 1 base and 8 bases respectively, with 9 bases between them. From germline, CDR1 is SGHDT and CDR2 YYEEEE. The CDR3 is made up of 12 amino acids. The chain recombines TRBV5-6 with TRBJ1-1; no clear D. This clonotype was obtained from an adult with COVID-19. The specimen sequenced was memory CD4+ T cells from PBMCs, cultured in vitro. CDR3 coding DNA: TGTGCCAGCAGCTTGTGGAATGTGGAAGCTTTCTTT. Translated: CASSLWNVEAFF.